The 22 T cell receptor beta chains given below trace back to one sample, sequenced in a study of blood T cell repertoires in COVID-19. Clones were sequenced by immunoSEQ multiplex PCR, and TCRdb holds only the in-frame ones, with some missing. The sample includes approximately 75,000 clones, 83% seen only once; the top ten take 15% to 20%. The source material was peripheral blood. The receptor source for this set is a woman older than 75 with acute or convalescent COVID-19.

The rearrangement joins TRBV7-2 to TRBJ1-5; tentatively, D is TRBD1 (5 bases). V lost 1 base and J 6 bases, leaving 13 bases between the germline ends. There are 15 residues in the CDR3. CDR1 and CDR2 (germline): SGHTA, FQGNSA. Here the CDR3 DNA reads TGTGCCAGCAGCTTAGGACAGTACACCAGTCAGCCCCAGCATTTT. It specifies CASSLGQYTSQPQHF.

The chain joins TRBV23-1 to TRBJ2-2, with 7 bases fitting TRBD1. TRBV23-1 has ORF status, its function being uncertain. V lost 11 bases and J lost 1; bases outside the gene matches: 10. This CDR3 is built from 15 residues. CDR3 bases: TGCGCCGCCGAATCCCGGGACAGGAACACCGGGGAGCTGTTTTTT. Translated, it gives CAAESRDRNTGELFF.

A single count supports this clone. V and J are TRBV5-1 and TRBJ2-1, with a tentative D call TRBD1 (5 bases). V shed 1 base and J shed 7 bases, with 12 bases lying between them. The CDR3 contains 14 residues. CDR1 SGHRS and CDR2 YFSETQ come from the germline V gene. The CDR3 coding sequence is TGCGCCAGCAGCTTGATTCAGGGTATAAATGAGCAGTTCTTC. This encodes CASSLIQGINEQFF.

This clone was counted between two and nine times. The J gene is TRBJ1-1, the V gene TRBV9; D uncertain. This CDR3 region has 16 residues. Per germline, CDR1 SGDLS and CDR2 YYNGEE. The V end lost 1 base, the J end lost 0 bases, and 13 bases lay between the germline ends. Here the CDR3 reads CASSVSPKLMNTEAFF. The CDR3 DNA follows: TGTGCCAGCAGCGTATCCCCAAAGCTCATGAACACTGAAGCTTTCTTT.

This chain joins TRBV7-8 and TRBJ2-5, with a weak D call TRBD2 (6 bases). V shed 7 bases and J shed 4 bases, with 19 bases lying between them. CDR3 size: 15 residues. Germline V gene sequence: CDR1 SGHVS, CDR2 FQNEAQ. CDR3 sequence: CASTPVHGGRETQYF. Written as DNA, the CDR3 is TGTGCCAGCACTCCTGTACACGGGGGTCGAGAGACCCAGTACTTC.

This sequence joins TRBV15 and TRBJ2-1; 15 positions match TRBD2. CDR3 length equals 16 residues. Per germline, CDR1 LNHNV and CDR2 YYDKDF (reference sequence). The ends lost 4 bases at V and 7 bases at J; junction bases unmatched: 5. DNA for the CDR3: TGTGCCACCAGCACCGAGGGGACTAGCGGGAGGAATGAGCAGTTCTTC. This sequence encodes CATSTEGTSGRNEQFF.

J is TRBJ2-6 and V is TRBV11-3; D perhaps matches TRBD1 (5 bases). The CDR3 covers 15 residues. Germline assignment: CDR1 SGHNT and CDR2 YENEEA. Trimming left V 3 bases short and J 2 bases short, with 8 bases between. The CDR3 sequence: CASSFDSTGANVLTF. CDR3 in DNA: TGTGCCAGCAGCTTCGACAGCACTGGGGCCAACGTCCTGACTTTC. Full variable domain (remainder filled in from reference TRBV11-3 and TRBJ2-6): EAGVVQSPRYKIIEKKQPVAFWCNPISGHNTLYWYLQNLGQGPELLIRYENEEAVDDSQLPKDRFSAERLKGVDSTLKIQPAELGDSAVYLCASSFDSTGANVLTFGAGSRLTVL.

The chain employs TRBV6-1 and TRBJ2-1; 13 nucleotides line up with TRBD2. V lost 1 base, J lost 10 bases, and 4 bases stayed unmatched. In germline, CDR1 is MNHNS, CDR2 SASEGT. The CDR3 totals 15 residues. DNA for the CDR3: TGTGCCAGCAGTGAAGTACTAGCGGGGGGGCGGGAGCAGTTCTTC. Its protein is CASSEVLAGGREQFF.

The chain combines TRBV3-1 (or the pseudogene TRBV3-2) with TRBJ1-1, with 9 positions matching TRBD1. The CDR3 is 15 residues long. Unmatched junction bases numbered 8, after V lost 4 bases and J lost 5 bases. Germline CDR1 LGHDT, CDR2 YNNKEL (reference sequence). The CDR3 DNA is TGTGCCAGCAGCCCCAGTTGGACAGGGGAGACTGAAGCTTTCTTT. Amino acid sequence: CASSPSWTGETEAFF.

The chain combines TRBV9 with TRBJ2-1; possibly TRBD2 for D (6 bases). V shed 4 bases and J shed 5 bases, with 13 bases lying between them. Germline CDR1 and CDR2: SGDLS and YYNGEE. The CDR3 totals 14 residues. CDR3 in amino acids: CASSSMTSHNEQFF. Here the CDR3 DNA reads TGTGCCAGCAGCTCCATGACTAGTCACAATGAGCAGTTCTTC.

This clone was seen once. In DNA, the CDR3 is TGTGCCAGCTCACCACGGACAACCAACACCGGGGAGCTGTTTTTT. Its translation: CASSPRTTNTGELFF. V gene TRBV18 combines with J gene TRBJ2-2; perhaps TRBD1 as D (5 bases). V shed 1 base and J shed 2 bases, with 8 bases lying between them. CDR3 length: 15 residues. Germline values: CDR1 KGHSH, CDR2 LQKENI.

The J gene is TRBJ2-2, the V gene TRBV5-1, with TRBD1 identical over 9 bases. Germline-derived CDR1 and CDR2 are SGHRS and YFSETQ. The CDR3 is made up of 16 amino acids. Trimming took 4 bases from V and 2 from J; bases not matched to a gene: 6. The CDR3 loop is CASSADRGTNTGELFF. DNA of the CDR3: TGCGCCAGCAGCGCTGACAGGGGGACAAACACCGGGGAGCTGTTTTTT.

The CDR3 DNA sequence: TGTGCCAGCAGGCCGGGGTCCACCTACAATGAGCAGTTCTTC. Translating it yields CASRPGSTYNEQFF. The rearrangement joins TRBV7-3 to TRBJ2-1; D may be TRBD2 (5 bases). The germline V gene has CDR1 SGHTA and CDR2 FQGTGA. The CDR3 consists of 14 residues. Trimming removed 6 bases from V and 2 bases from J, with 11 bases in between. The variable domain in full, with the rest retrieved from reference TRBV7-3 and TRBJ2-1, is GAGVSQTPSNKVTEKGKYVELRCDPISGHTALYWYRQSLGQGPEFLIYFQGTGAADDSGLPNDRFFAVRPEGSVSTLKIQRTERGDSAVYLCASRPGSTYNEQFFGPGTRLTVL.

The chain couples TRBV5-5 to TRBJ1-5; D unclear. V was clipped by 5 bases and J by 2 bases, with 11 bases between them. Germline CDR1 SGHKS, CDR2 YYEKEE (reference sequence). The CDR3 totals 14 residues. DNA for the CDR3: TGTGCCAGCAGTTTAGGAGTGGGCAATCAGCCCCAGCATTTT. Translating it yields CASSLGVGNQPQHF. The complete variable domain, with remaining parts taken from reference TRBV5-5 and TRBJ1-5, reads DAGVTQSPTHLIKTRGQQVTLRCSPISGHKSVSWYQQVLGQGPQFIFQYYEKEERGRGNFPDRFSARQFPNYSSELNVNALLLGDSALYLCASSLGVGNQPQHFGDGTRLSIL.

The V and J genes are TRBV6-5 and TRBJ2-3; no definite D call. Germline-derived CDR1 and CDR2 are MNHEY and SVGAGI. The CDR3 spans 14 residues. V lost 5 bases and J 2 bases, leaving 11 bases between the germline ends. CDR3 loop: CASSPTTYTDTQYF. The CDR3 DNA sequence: TGTGCCAGCAGTCCTACTACCTACACAGATACGCAGTATTTT.

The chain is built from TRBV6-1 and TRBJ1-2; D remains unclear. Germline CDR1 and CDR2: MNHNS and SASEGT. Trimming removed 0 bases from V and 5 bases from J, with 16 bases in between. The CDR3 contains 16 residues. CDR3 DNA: TGTGCCAGCAGTGAAGCGCGTGGAACAGCCAAATATGGCTACACCTTC. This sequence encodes CASSEARGTAKYGYTF.

DNA of the CDR3: TGCGCCAGCAGCTTGGTGGTAGCGGGAGTGGAAAAGTTCTTC. Amino acid sequence: CASSLVVAGVEKFF. The chain has TRBV5-1 and TRBJ2-1; 9 bases fit TRBD2. This CDR3 has 14 residues. The V and J ends lost 0 bases and 14 bases, in that order; junction bases with no gene match: 9. The germline gives CDR1 SGHRS, CDR2 YFSETQ.

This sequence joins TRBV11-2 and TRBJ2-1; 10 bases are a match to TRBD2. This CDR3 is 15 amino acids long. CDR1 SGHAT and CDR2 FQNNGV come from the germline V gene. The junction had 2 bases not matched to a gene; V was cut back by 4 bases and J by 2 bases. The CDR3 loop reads CASSSSGGPYNEQFF. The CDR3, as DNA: TGTGCCAGCAGCTCTAGCGGGGGACCCTACAATGAGCAGTTCTTC.

This CDR3 reads CASSLLPRVTDTQYF. CDR3 nucleotide sequence: TGTGCCAGCAGCTTATTACCCAGGGTCACAGATACGCAGTATTTT. The V gene is TRBV11-2, the J gene TRBJ2-3; the D gene is possibly TRBD1 (5 bases). The CDR3 has 15 residues. Looked up from germline, CDR1 is SGHAT and CDR2 is FQNNGV. V was shortened by 2 bases and J by 2 bases, with 11 bases between the two germline ends.

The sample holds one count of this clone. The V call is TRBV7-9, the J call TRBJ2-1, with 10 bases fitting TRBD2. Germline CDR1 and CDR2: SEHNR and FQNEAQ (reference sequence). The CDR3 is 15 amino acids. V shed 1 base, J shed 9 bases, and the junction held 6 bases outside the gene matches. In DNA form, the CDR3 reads TGTGCCAGCAGCTTAGTTGGAGCGGGAGGGGCTGAGCAGTTCTTC. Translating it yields CASSLVGAGGAEQFF.

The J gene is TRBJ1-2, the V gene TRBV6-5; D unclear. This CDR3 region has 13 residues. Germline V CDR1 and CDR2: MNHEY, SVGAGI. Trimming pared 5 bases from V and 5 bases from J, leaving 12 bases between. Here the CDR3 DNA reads TGTGCCAGCAGTCTAAGAGAGCTTTATGGCTACACCTTC. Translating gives CASSLRELYGYTF.

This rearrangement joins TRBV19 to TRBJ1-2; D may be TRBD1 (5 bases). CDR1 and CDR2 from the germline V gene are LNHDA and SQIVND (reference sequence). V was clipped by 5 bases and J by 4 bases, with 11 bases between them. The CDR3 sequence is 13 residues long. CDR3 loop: CASSYRSLYGYTF. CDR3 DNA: TGTGCCAGTAGTTACAGGAGCCTCTATGGCTACACCTTC.